This entry lists 17 T cell receptor beta chains sequenced from one sample in a study of blood T cell repertoires in COVID-19. The protocol was immunoSEQ multiplex PCR, while the TCRdb copy is restricted to in-frame clones and leaves out a portion. The sample yields 250,000 to 300,000 clones, approximately 85% seen once. The sample comprised PBMCs or T cells enriched from blood (not recorded which). The receptors shown here come from a woman younger than 45 who had recovered from COVID-19.

This chain uses TRBV7-9 with TRBJ2-7; TRBD2 matches at 15 bases. This CDR3 contains 16 residues. Germline V gene data show CDR1 as SEHNR and CDR2 as FQNEAQ (reference sequence). The J segment lost 3 bases and the V segment lost 4 bases, leaving 4 bases of the junction unmatched. The CDR3 DNA follows: TGTGCCAGCAGCTCGCGGACTAGCGGGAGGGGCTACGAGCAGTACTTC. Amino acid sequence: CASSSRTSGRGYEQYF. Using reference TRBV7-9 and TRBJ2-7 for the parts outside the CDR3, the full variable domain is DTGVSQNPRHKITKRGQNVTFRCDPISEHNRLYWYRQTLGQGPEFLTYFQNEAQLEKSRLLSDRFSAERPKGSFSTLEIQRTEQGDSAMYLCASSSRTSGRGYEQYFGPGTRLTVT.

The rearrangement links TRBV9 to TRBJ2-3; D unresolved. Germline V gene sequence: CDR1 SGDLS, CDR2 YYNGEE. V was cut by 0 bases and J by 4 bases, with 15 bases left in between. This CDR3 comprises 16 residues. DNA of the CDR3: TGTGCCAGCAGCGTAGAGGCTGCCCGAGGTGCAGATACGCAGTATTTT. Amino acids: CASSVEAARGADTQYF.

This clone was counted between two and nine times. The chain is built from TRBV5-1 and TRBJ1-1, with TRBD1 matching over 8 bases. Looked up from germline, CDR1 is SGHRS and CDR2 is YFSETQ. The trim removed 4 bases at V and 8 bases at J, leaving 13 bases unmatched. The CDR3 sequence is 15 residues long. CDR3 in DNA: TGCGCCAGCAGCATCGGACCCGGGACAGGAGTAGAAGCTTTCTTT. It codes for CASSIGPGTGVEAFF.

The V gene is TRBV28, the J gene TRBJ1-2; TRBD1 aligns across 9 bases. Trimming took 8 bases from V and 13 from J; bases not matched to a gene: 8. The CDR3 covers 11 residues. Germline V CDR1 and CDR2: MDHEN, SYDVKM. This chain's CDR3 is CASGTGPRITF. The CDR3 DNA sequence: TGTGCCAGCGGGACAGGGCCTCGCATCACCTTC.

The chain has TRBV29-1 and TRBJ2-5, with D perhaps TRBD2 (5 bases). The ends were cut back, 4 bases at V and 6 bases at J, with 15 bases in the middle. Germline assignment: CDR1 SQVTM and CDR2 ANQGSEA. The CDR3 extends over 13 amino acids. This chain's CDR3 is CSVGRGMSKTQYF. CDR3 in DNA: TGCAGCGTTGGACGGGGTATGAGCAAGACCCAGTACTTC. The full variable domain, in which reference TRBV29-1 and TRBJ2-5 provide the parts outside the CDR3, is SAVISQKPSRDICQRGTSLTIQCQVDSQVTMMFWYRQQPGQSLTLIATANQGSEATYESGFVIDKFPISRPNLTFSTLTVSNMSPEDSSIYLCSVGRGMSKTQYFGPGTRLLVL.

The chain carries TRBV28 and TRBJ1-5; D is unresolved. Trimming stripped 4 bases from V and 6 bases from J, with 13 bases between. Germline V gene sequence: CDR1 MDHEN, CDR2 SYDVKM. The CDR3 sequence is 14 residues long. In nucleotides, the CDR3 is TGTGCCAGCAGTTCCTCTGGGCTTGGTCAGCCCCAGCATTTT. Protein product: CASSSSGLGQPQHF. Combining the CDR3 with reference TRBV28 and TRBJ1-5 gives the whole variable domain DVKVTQSSRYLVKRTGEKVFLECVQDMDHENMFWYRQDPGLGLRLIYFSYDVKMKEKGDIPEGYSVSREKKERFSLILESASTNQTSMYLCASSSSGLGQPQHFGDGTRLSIL.

This chain joins TRBV5-1 and TRBJ1-1; the match to TRBD1 covers 8 bases. Germline CDR1 SGHRS, CDR2 YFSETQ. The CDR3 is 14 amino acids. Trimming at V came to 3 bases and at J to 1 base, leaving 2 bases not matched to a gene. The CDR3, as DNA: TGCGCCAGCAGCTCAGGGGGCGGGAACACTGAAGCTTTCTTT. This codes for CASSSGGGNTEAFF.

The chain has TRBV5-1 and TRBJ1-2; 8 bases fit TRBD1. The CDR3 is 16 amino acids. Looked up from germline, CDR1 is SGHRS and CDR2 is YFSETQ. V dropped 4 bases and J dropped 2; count of bases not matched to a gene: 10. CDR3 in amino acids: CASSLNRGEGNYGYTF. The CDR3 coding sequence is TGCGCCAGCAGCCTGAACAGGGGGGAGGGCAACTATGGCTACACCTTC.

The chain couples TRBV28 to TRBJ2-2, with 10 bases aligning to TRBD1. J gave up 7 bases and V 6 bases, and 5 bases lay outside the gene matches. This CDR3 comprises 14 residues. CDR1 is MDHEN, CDR2 SYDVKM, per germline. The CDR3 sequence is CASRATGGLGELFF. The DNA of the CDR3 is TGTGCCAGCAGAGCGACAGGGGGCCTCGGGGAGCTGTTTTTT.

This rearrangement joins TRBV5-1 to TRBJ2-3, with D possibly matching TRBD1 (6 bases). With 4 bases removed from V and 0 bases from J, the gap between germline ends came to 9 bases. Germline V gene sequence: CDR1 SGHRS, CDR2 YFSETQ. There are 14 residues in the CDR3. CDR3 region: CASSPDSSTDTQYF. The CDR3 nucleotides are TGCGCCAGCAGCCCGGACAGCAGCACAGATACGCAGTATTTT.

This clone appeared a single time. The rearrangement joins TRBV7-2 to TRBJ1-4; weak D call: TRBD1 (6 bases). The CDR3 covers 14 residues. The V gene's germline CDR1 is SGHTA and CDR2 FQGNSA. V shed 3 bases and J shed 5 bases, with 10 bases lying between them. CDR3 DNA: TGTGCCAGCAGCTTGGGGCAGGGGAATGAAAAACTGTTTTTT. Translation gives CASSLGQGNEKLFF. The full variable domain, in which reference TRBV7-2 and TRBJ1-4 provide the parts outside the CDR3, is GAGVSQSPSNKVTEKGKDVELRCDPISGHTALYWYRQSLGQGLEFLIYFQGNSAPDKSGLPSDRFSAERTGGSVSTLTIQRTQQEDSAVYLCASSLGQGNEKLFFGSGTQLSVL.

The chain employs TRBV6-2 or TRBV6-3 and TRBJ1-6, with D uncertain. Trimming pared 4 bases from V and 7 bases from J, leaving 17 bases between. Germline CDR1 and CDR2: MNHEY and SVGEGT. There are 16 residues in the CDR3. This chain's CDR3 is CASSSPPQAVNSPLHF. Written as DNA, the CDR3 is TGTGCCAGCAGTTCCCCCCCTCAAGCTGTCAATTCACCCCTCCACTTT.

The V gene is TRBV5-1, the J gene TRBJ2-7, with a tentative D call TRBD2 (5 bases). Germline values: CDR1 SGHRS, CDR2 YFSETQ. The CDR3 consists of 15 residues. Trimming shortened V by 4 bases and J by 3 bases, and 17 bases separated the two germline ends. Written as DNA, the CDR3 is TGCGCCAGCAGCCGAGGGCCCTCCGGCGTCTACGAGCAGTACTTC. It yields the protein CASSRGPSGVYEQYF.

CDR3 bases: TGTGCCAGCAGCGGATCCCTCAGGGGCGCCGGGGAGCTGTTTTTT. Encoded protein: CASSGSLRGAGELFF. V and J are TRBV9 and TRBJ2-2; weak D call: TRBD1 (6 bases). Germline V lookup: CDR1 SGDLS, CDR2 YYNGEE. The V gene lost 3 bases and the J gene lost 6 bases, with 15 bases spanning the gap. This CDR3 comprises 15 residues.

This clone was observed a single time. The chain combines TRBV20-1 with TRBJ1-1; no definite D call. There are 11 residues in the CDR3. Trimming took 3 bases from V and 7 from J, leaving 9 bases between them. Germline CDR1 is DFQATT and CDR2 is SNEGSKA (reference sequence). The CDR3 DNA sequence: TGCAGTGCTAGGCGCACGTATGAAGCTTTCTTT. It codes for CSARRTYEAFF.

The gene calls are TRBV5-4 and TRBJ2-7, with D possibly being TRBD2 (6 bases). In germline, CDR1 is SGHNT, CDR2 YYREEE (reference sequence). Trimming removed 1 base from V and 8 bases from J, with 16 bases in between. The CDR3 extends over 14 amino acids. CDR3: CASSLTATGAQQYF. In nucleotides, the CDR3 is TGTGCCAGCAGCTTGACGGCGACGGGAGCCCAGCAGTACTTC.

V gene TRBV28 combines with J gene TRBJ1-1, with D maybe TRBD1 (5 bases). Between the trimmed V and J ends, which lost 4 bases and 1 base, there was a span of 13 bases. The CDR3 is made up of 15 amino acids. From germline, CDR1 is MDHEN and CDR2 SYDVKM. This CDR3 is CASSWRGGRNTEAFF. CDR3 sequence (DNA): TGTGCCAGCAGTTGGCGGGGGGGACGGAACACTGAAGCTTTCTTT.